This T cell receptor beta chain was sequenced for a study of T cells in Graves' hyperthyroidism and ophthalmopathy. Those patients with uncontrolled infection, other autoimmune disease, pregnancy or lactation were excluded. Many counts were recorded for this clonotype. Germline V CDR1 and CDR2: DFQATT, SNEGSKA (reference sequence). J was trimmed by 7 bases and V by 6 bases; bases with no gene match: 12. The CDR3 has 15 residues. Authors of the study amplified TCR beta CDR3 regions from RNA transcripts. The HTBI primer set drove a first-round RT-PCR of the TCR CDR3. A single record per CDR3 protein comes from TCRdb applying MiXCR to the multiplex PCR reads. The table shows some 460,000 distinct CDR3 sequences, with 15% to 18% occurring only once.

Input material: blood. This chain links TRBV20-1 with TRBJ1-6; TRBD1 matches at 7 bases. The receptor's source is a woman younger than 30 with Graves' hyperthyroidism. For the CDR3, the DNA is TGCAGTGCCCCTCCGTTGACAGGGATCAATTCACCCCTCCACTTT. This translates into CSAPPLTGINSPLHF.